This is a list of T cell receptor beta chains from one sample in a study of blood T cell repertoires in COVID-19. This table comes from immunoSEQ multiplex PCR, and its TCRdb copy is limited to in-frame clones, with some not included. The data show just under 150,000 clones, about 89% seen once. The specimen sequenced was peripheral blood. The receptors originated from a man aged 50 or older who had recovered from COVID-19. CDR3s include the opening cysteine and the closing phenylalanine or tryptophan. D genes are given only for firm matches. Only part of the rows carry a size: once, few, many, or a class if the clone is expanded.

>TRBV19|TRBD1|TRBJ1-1|.
CASSTGQGAFTEAFF
TGTGCCAGTAGTACTGGACAGGGGGCCTTCACTGAAGCTTTCTTT
>TRBV5-1|TRBD2|TRBJ2-7|.
CASSLGLAGGWNEQYF
TGCGCCAGCAGCTTGGGACTAGCGGGGGGCTGGAACGAGCAGTACTTC
>TRBV27|TRBD2|TRBJ2-3|.
CASKGLSGGRSDTQYF
TGTGCCAGCAAGGGGCTTAGCGGGGGGCGGTCGGATACGCAGTATTTT
>TRBV10-3|.|TRBJ1-2|few
CAISDREDGYTF
TGTGCCATCAGTGACAGGGAAGATGGCTACACCTTC
>TRBV5-1|.|TRBJ2-7|.
CASSWRGGLEQYF
TGCGCCAGCAGCTGGAGAGGTGGTCTCGAGCAGTACTTC
>TRBV27|.|TRBJ1-1|few
CASSLFQNTEAFF
TGTGCCAGCAGTTTATTCCAGAACACTGAAGCTTTCTTT
>TRBV23-1|TRBD1|TRBJ1-5|once
CASPRADRGYNQPQHF
TGCGCCAGCCCCCGGGCGGACAGGGGCTACAATCAGCCCCAGCATTTT
>TRBV11-3|TRBD1|TRBJ2-1|.
CASSPPHGQGPYNEQFF
TGTGCCAGCAGCCCCCCACACGGACAGGGTCCCTACAATGAGCAGTTCTTC
>TRBV12-5|.|TRBJ1-3|.
CASGLGHSGNTIYF
TGTGCTAGTGGTTTGGGACACTCTGGAAACACCATATATTTT
>TRBV20-1|.|TRBJ1-2|.
CSASWGEAYGYTF
TGCAGTGCTAGTTGGGGCGAGGCCTATGGCTACACCTTC
>TRBV5-1|.|TRBJ2-1|few
CASSLTAGVNEQFF
TGCGCCAGCAGCTTGACGGCAGGGGTCAATGAGCAGTTCTTC
>TRBV11-2|.|TRBJ2-7|.
CASSLRGGVTYEQYF
TGTGCCAGCAGCTTACGGGGAGGAGTAACTTACGAGCAGTACTTC
>TRBV19|TRBD1|TRBJ2-5|.
CASRPGQGQETQYF
TGTGCCAGTAGGCCGGGACAGGGGCAAGAGACCCAGTACTTC
>TRBV9|.|TRBJ2-6|.
CASSVASAGVGSGANVLTF
TGTGCCAGCAGCGTAGCATCGGCAGGGGTGGGCTCTGGGGCCAACGTCCTGACTTTC
>TRBV18|.|TRBJ2-6|.
CASSPWTAGANVLTF
TGTGCCAGCTCACCATGGACAGCCGGGGCCAACGTCCTGACTTTC
>TRBV21-1|.|TRBJ2-3|.
CASTHVTSGGGTDTQYF
TGTGCCAGCACGCACGTGACTAGCGGGGGTGGCACAGATACGCAGTATTTT
>TRBV3-1/TRBV3-2|TRBD1|TRBJ1-1|.
CASGPPRWDSNTMNTEAFF
TGTGCCAGCGGCCCCCCGCGATGGGACAGCAACACCATGAACACTGAAGCTTTCTTT
>TRBV6-2/TRBV6-3|.|TRBJ2-7|.
CASSVRGYEQYF
TGTGCCAGCAGTGTCAGGGGCTACGAGCAGTACTTC
>TRBV2|TRBD2|TRBJ2-3|.
CASIKKVAGTDTQYF
TGTGCCAGCATTAAAAAGGTAGCGGGGACAGATACGCAGTATTTT
>TRBV25-1|TRBD1|TRBJ2-7|.
CASSGGDRTIYEQYF
TGTGCCAGCAGTGGGGGGGACAGGACCATATACGAGCAGTACTTC
>TRBV6-2/TRBV6-3|TRBD2|TRBJ2-5|.
CASSYSRTSGGQETQYF
TGTGCCAGCAGTTATTCGAGGACTAGCGGGGGACAAGAGACCCAGTACTTC
>TRBV6-2/TRBV6-3|TRBD2|TRBJ2-1|few
CASSYTIAGYARSYNEQFF
TGTGCCAGCAGTTACACTATAGCGGGGTACGCTCGGTCCTACAATGAGCAGTTCTTC
>TRBV19|TRBD1|TRBJ2-1|.
CASSDNRGYSSYNEQFF
TGTGCCAGTAGCGATAACAGGGGTTATAGCTCCTACAATGAGCAGTTCTTC
>TRBV20-1|.|TRBJ2-7|.
CSASEGVLYEQYF
TGCAGTGCTAGTGAAGGGGTTCTCTACGAGCAGTACTTC
>TRBV12-2|.|TRBJ2-5|.
CASRPAGQGVETQYF
TGTGCAAGTCGCCCGGCGGGACAGGGAGTCGAGACCCAGTACTTC
>TRBV6-2/TRBV6-3|.|TRBJ2-7|once
CASSPRDQVHEQYF
TGTGCCAGCAGTCCCCGGGATCAGGTCCACGAGCAGTACTTC
>TRBV30|TRBD1|TRBJ2-5|.
CAWSPRDRGNQETQYF
TGTGCCTGGAGTCCCCGGGACAGGGGGAATCAAGAGACCCAGTACTTC
>TRBV6-2/TRBV6-3|.|TRBJ2-5|.
CASSKQETQYF
TGTGCCAGCAGTAAACAGGAGACCCAGTACTTC
>TRBV11-3|TRBD2|TRBJ2-3|.
CASRTSSGGGTDTQYF
TGTGCCAGCCGAACCTCTAGCGGGGGGGGCACAGATACGCAGTATTTT
>TRBV6-5|.|TRBJ1-4|few
CASSRPAGTNEKLFF
TGTGCCAGCAGTCGGCCGGCAGGGACTAATGAAAAACTGTTTTTT
>TRBV6-4|TRBD2|TRBJ2-1|few
CASSEGLAGGPYEQFF
TGTGCCAGCAGTGAAGGACTAGCGGGGGGGCCCTATGAGCAGTTCTTC
>TRBV7-9|.|TRBJ1-4|.
CASSLGTTTNEKLFF
TGTGCCAGCAGCTTAGGGACAACAACTAATGAAAAACTGTTTTTT
>TRBV5-4|.|TRBJ1-4|.
CASSFHKNEKLFF
TGTGCCAGCAGCTTCCACAAAAATGAAAAACTGTTTTTT
>TRBV19|TRBD1|TRBJ1-5|few
CASSSGTVNVNQPQHF
TGTGCCAGTAGTTCCGGGACAGTCAACGTCAATCAGCCCCAGCATTTT
>TRBV6-6|.|TRBJ1-5|once
CATKTLRGSNQPQHF
TGTGCCACCAAGACCTTAAGGGGCAGCAATCAGCCCCAGCATTTT
>TRBV9|.|TRBJ2-3|.
CASSVAPSTDTQYF
TGTGCCAGCAGCGTAGCCCCGAGCACAGATACGCAGTATTTT
>TRBV5-8|.|TRBJ1-1|.
CASRMRANTEAFF
TGTGCCAGCAGGATGAGGGCGAACACTGAAGCTTTCTTT
>TRBV19|TRBD1|TRBJ1-1|.
CASSIEGTGGSEAFF
TGTGCCAGTAGTATCGAAGGGACAGGGGGCTCTGAAGCTTTCTTT
>TRBV4-3|.|TRBJ1-5|.
CASSPGSWLDQPQHF
TGCGCCAGCAGCCCCGGGTCGTGGTTAGACCAGCCCCAGCATTTT
>TRBV4-3|.|TRBJ2-2|.
CASSQVPGANTGELFF
TGCGCCAGCAGCCAAGTGCCGGGGGCGAACACCGGGGAGCTGTTTTTT
>TRBV4-1|.|TRBJ1-1|.
CASSQDSGRNTEAFF
TGCGCCAGCAGCCAAGACTCAGGCAGGAACACTGAAGCTTTCTTT
>TRBV7-9|TRBD1|TRBJ2-4|.
CASSSLTTGENIQYF
TGTGCCAGCAGCTCCCTTACGACAGGGGAAAACATTCAGTACTTC
>TRBV3-1/TRBV3-2|.|TRBJ1-3|.
CASSQALRGRNTIYF
TGTGCCAGCAGCCAAGCCCTTAGGGGCCGGAACACCATATATTTT
>TRBV11-2|TRBD1|TRBJ2-7|.
CASTGTASSYEQYF
TGTGCCAGCACCGGGACAGCGAGCTCCTACGAGCAGTACTTC
>TRBV4-1|TRBD2|TRBJ2-1|.
CASSQATLAGYNEQFF
TGCGCCAGCAGCCAAGCTACCCTAGCGGGGTACAATGAGCAGTTCTTC
>TRBV12-3/TRBV12-4|.|TRBJ2-7|.
CASSYGRGYEQYF
TGTGCCAGCAGTTACGGACGGGGCTACGAGCAGTACTTC
>TRBV5-4|TRBD2|TRBJ2-5|.
CASSLLGTSGGAAETQYF
TGTGCCAGCAGCTTGTTAGGGACTAGCGGGGGGGCCGCGGAGACCCAGTACTTC
>TRBV10-3|.|TRBJ2-7|.
CAISGENYEQYF
TGTGCCATCAGCGGGGAGAACTACGAGCAGTACTTC
>TRBV5-4|.|TRBJ2-3|once
CASSLAAADTQYF
TGTGCCAGCAGCTTGGCCGCAGCAGATACGCAGTATTTT
>TRBV11-3|.|TRBJ2-2|.
CASSLRTIVSGELFF
TGTGCCAGCAGCCTCCGGACTATAGTTAGCGGGGAGCTGTTTTTT
>TRBV5-4|.|TRBJ2-5|.
CASTPGRGGPPGETQYF
TGTGCCAGCACACCGGGTAGGGGGGGGCCCCCCGGTGAGACCCAGTACTTC
>TRBV19|.|TRBJ1-5|.
CASSLQGLRPYSNQPQHF
TGTGCCAGTAGTCTCCAGGGCCTTCGACCGTATAGCAATCAGCCCCAGCATTTT
>TRBV6-5|.|TRBJ2-2|.
CASSLGTGELFF
TGTGCCAGCAGCCTCGGTACCGGGGAGCTGTTTTTT
>TRBV20-1|.|TRBJ1-6|.
CSAATGPALHF
TGCAGTGCTGCAACAGGGCCAGCCCTCCACTTT
>TRBV11-2|.|TRBJ2-5|.
CASSLVQDSRETQYF
TGTGCCAGCAGCTTAGTTCAGGACAGTCGTGAGACCCAGTACTTC
>TRBV6-2/TRBV6-3|.|TRBJ2-4|.
CASSYSTGRAKNIQYF
TGTGCCAGCAGTTACTCGACTGGCAGAGCCAAAAACATTCAGTACTTC
>TRBV10-3|TRBD1|TRBJ2-6|.
CAISDQTGGDLTGANVLTF
TGTGCCATCAGTGATCAGACAGGGGGTGATCTGACCGGGGCCAACGTCCTGACTTTC